The 14 T cell receptor beta chains below come from one sample, sequenced in a study of cytomegalovirus exposure and HLA in healthy donors (dated by TCRdb to about 2017). The library relied on the immunoSEQ multiplex PCR assay. A mixture of 60 forward primers for TCR Vbeta segments and 13 reverse primers for TCR Jbeta segments was used in the multiplex PCR. TCRdb took over this immuneACCESS table, retaining in-frame rearrangements with V and J assigned. Such tables are incomplete; in checked studies, under half of the missing clones stem from an unresolved V gene, and the remainder is unexplained. The sample table records over 200,000 clones; approximately 87% of these occur just once. The ten top clones hold over 1% of the sample. Input material: PBMCs. These receptors were taken from a human donor in good health.

This clone was recorded a few times. CDR3 amino acids: CASSLEYSADRVTGELFF. The CDR3 DNA reads TGTGCCAGCAGCTTAGAATATTCTGCTGACAGGGTCACCGGGGAGCTGTTTTTT. The chain uses TRBV7-9 and TRBJ2-2; 7 bases are a match to TRBD1. V gave up 1 base and J gave up 4 bases; unmatched junction bases: 12. The CDR3 spans 18 residues. Per germline, CDR1 SEHNR and CDR2 FQNEAQ (reference sequence).

For this clone: The junction does not match germline at one end; this may be a read error. The chain couples TRBV7-9 to TRBJ1-2; no firm D call. The CDR3 is made up of 13 amino acids. Germline V CDR1 and CDR2: SEHNR, FQNEAQ (reference sequence). CDR3 DNA: TGTTCCAGCAGCTTAGCGGAGGACTTGGGCTACACCTTC. Protein: CSSSLAEDLGYTF.

This CDR3 reads CASSPGQGMHEQYF. The CDR3 nucleotides read TGTGCCAGCAGCCCGGGACAGGGGATGCACGAGCAGTACTTC. V is TRBV5-4 and J is TRBJ2-7; 10 bases are shared with TRBD1. The CDR3 extends over 14 amino acids. The V gene's germline CDR1 is SGHNT and CDR2 YYREEE (reference sequence). V lost 4 bases, J lost 5 bases, and 6 bases stayed unmatched.

The chain joins TRBV7-2 to TRBJ2-7; 9 bases match TRBD1. The V segment lost 3 bases and the J segment 10 bases; nucleotides outside the gene matches: 13. Germline CDR1 reads SGHTA; CDR2 reads FQGNSA. CDR3 length: 15 amino acids. As DNA, the CDR3 is TGTGCCAGCAGCTTTTCCTCGGACAGGGGAGGTTCACAGTACTTC. Translated, it gives CASSFSSDRGGSQYF.

This chain uses TRBV28 with TRBJ2-1, with 11 bases identical to TRBD2. This CDR3 is 17 amino acids long. Trimming at V came to 6 bases and at J to 4 bases, leaving 11 bases not matched to a gene. Germline V gene sequence: CDR1 MDHEN, CDR2 SYDVKM. CDR3 loop: CASRRTSGRPRYNEQFF. In DNA, the CDR3 is TGTGCCAGCAGGCGAACTAGCGGGAGACCGAGATACAATGAGCAGTTCTTC. Combining the CDR3 with reference TRBV28 and TRBJ2-1 gives the whole variable domain DVKVTQSSRYLVKRTGEKVFLECVQDMDHENMFWYRQDPGLGLRLIYFSYDVKMKEKGDIPEGYSVSREKKERFSLILESASTNQTSMYLCASRRTSGRPRYNEQFFGPGTRLTVL.

V is TRBV7-9 and J is TRBJ2-1; TRBD2 matches at 8 bases. Germline values: CDR1 SEHNR, CDR2 FQNEAQ (reference sequence). With V trimmed by 4 bases and J by 6 bases, 5 bases remained unmatched. The CDR3 runs 14 residues. The CDR3 DNA reads TGTGCCAGCAGCTCTCGACTAGCGCTCAATGAGCAGTTCTTC. Translating gives CASSSRLALNEQFF.

The rearrangement uses TRBV19 and TRBJ1-2; TRBD1 might be the D (6 bases). The CDR3 loop spans 15 amino acids. Germline assignment: CDR1 LNHDA and CDR2 SQIVND (reference sequence). Trimming left V 2 bases short and J 6 bases short, with 16 bases between. CDR3 loop: CASSIFLQGNNGYTF. The DNA for the CDR3 is TGTGCCAGTAGTATATTTCTACAGGGAAACAATGGCTACACCTTC.

J is TRBJ2-1 and V is TRBV14; TRBD2 matches at 9 bases. The CDR3 length is 20 residues. CDR1 is SGHDN, CDR2 FVKESK, per germline. The ends lost 0 bases at V and 2 bases at J; junction bases unmatched: 14. CDR3 loop: CASSQEGGGKLAGTYNEQFF. CDR3 DNA sequence: TGTGCCAGCAGCCAAGAAGGCGGGGGGAAACTAGCGGGTACCTACAATGAGCAGTTCTTC. Based on the CDR3 plus reference TRBV14 and TRBJ2-1, the full variable domain is EAGVTQFPSHSVIEKGQTVTLRCDPISGHDNLYWYRRVMGKEIKFLLHFVKESKQDESGMPNNRFLAERTGGTYSTLKVQPAELEDSGVYFCASSQEGGGKLAGTYNEQFFGPGTRLTVL.

The chain has TRBV2 and TRBJ2-1; possible D gene TRBD2, 6 bases. The CDR3 has 15 amino acids. CDR1 is SNHLY and CDR2 is FYNNEI in the germline V gene. Trimming removed 7 bases from V and 4 bases from J, with 17 bases in between. This chain's CDR3 is CASISPGVGYNEQFF. DNA of the CDR3: TGTGCCAGCATTTCTCCGGGAGTAGGGTACAATGAGCAGTTCTTC.

The CDR3 spells CASSLPASNKGTQYF. CDR3 in DNA: TGTGCCAGCAGCTTACCGGCTAGCAACAAGGGGACCCAGTACTTC. This chain uses TRBV7-9 with TRBJ2-5; a weak D match, TRBD2 (5 bases). Germline CDR1 is SEHNR and CDR2 is FQNEAQ (reference sequence). The V end was cut by 2 bases, the J end by 7 bases, with 17 bases between. CDR3 length equals 15 residues.

The V gene is TRBV29-1, the J gene TRBJ2-1; D might be TRBD2 (6 bases). The CDR3 is made up of 13 amino acids. CDR1 and CDR2 (germline): SQVTM, ANQGSEA. Trimming stripped 7 bases from V and 6 bases from J, with 16 bases between. In DNA, the CDR3 is TGCAGCGCCGGACCTTGGAGGGGCAATGAGCAGTTCTTC. It yields the protein CSAGPWRGNEQFF.

This rearrangement joins TRBV11-2 to TRBJ2-7, with D perhaps matching TRBD2 (6 bases). Germline V gene data show CDR1 as SGHAT and CDR2 as FQNNGV. V dropped 5 bases and J dropped 0 bases, with 14 bases sitting between them. The CDR3 runs 15 residues. The CDR3 here is CASSPGEENSYEQYF. The CDR3 nucleotides read TGTGCCAGCAGCCCCGGGGAGGAAAACTCCTACGAGCAGTACTTC.

The chain couples TRBV25-1 to TRBJ2-1, with D perhaps matching TRBD2 (5 bases). This CDR3 spans 13 amino acids. The germline CDR1 and CDR2 sequences are MGHDK and SYGVNS. The V gene lost 7 bases and the J gene lost 4 bases, with 11 bases spanning the gap. CDR3 sequence: CASNPAGYNEQFF. In DNA, the CDR3 is TGTGCCAGCAACCCCGCGGGTTACAATGAGCAGTTCTTC.

V is TRBV5-4 and J is TRBJ2-7; 7 bases match TRBD1. The trim removed 4 bases at V and 9 bases at J, leaving 13 bases unmatched. CDR3 size: 14 residues. Germline CDR1 SGHNT, CDR2 YYREEE (reference sequence). The CDR3 protein is CASSPGTDLLGQYF. The CDR3 DNA follows: TGTGCCAGCAGCCCCGGGACAGACCTACTGGGGCAGTACTTC.